This paragraph covers one T cell receptor (beta chain) sequence. Four PCR rounds used nested alpha and beta constant region primers plus the SP2 primer. Blood and skin TCR RNA was reverse transcribed with alpha and beta constant primers. One entry per CDR3 protein results from TCRdb running MiXCR on the 5' RACE reads. The sample lists tens of thousands of distinct CDR3 sequences; over 6% were seen once. The entry originates in a study of naive and memory T cell subsets. TCR cDNA received a 3' ligated oligonucleotide that carried a UMI. Adult healthy volunteers gave 2.5 ml peripheral blood for whole-blood RNA. Input was roughly 1 to 1000 ng of DNase-treated total RNA without cell sorting. Germline V gene data show CDR1 as PRHDT and CDR2 as FYEKMQ (reference sequence). V was cut by 3 bases and J by 3 bases, with 12 bases left in between. The CDR3 length is 14 residues.

The V call is TRBV13, the J call TRBJ2-7, with D maybe TRBD1 (5 bases). This TCR was recovered from a female donor in good health. The CDR3: CASSLGHGHYEQYF. Here the CDR3 DNA reads TGTGCCAGCAGCTTGGGGCACGGACACTACGAGCAGTACTTC.